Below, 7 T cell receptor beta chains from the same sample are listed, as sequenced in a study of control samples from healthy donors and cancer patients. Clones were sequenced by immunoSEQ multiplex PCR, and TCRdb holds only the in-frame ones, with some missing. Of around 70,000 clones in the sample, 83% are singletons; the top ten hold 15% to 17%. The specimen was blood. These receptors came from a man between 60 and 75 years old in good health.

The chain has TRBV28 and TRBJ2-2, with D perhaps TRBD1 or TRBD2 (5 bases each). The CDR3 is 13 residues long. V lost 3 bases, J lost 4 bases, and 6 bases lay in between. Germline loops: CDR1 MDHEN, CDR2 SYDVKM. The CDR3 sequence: CASSLGTTGELFF. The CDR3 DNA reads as TGTGCCAGCAGTTTGGGGACCACCGGGGAGCTGTTTTTT.

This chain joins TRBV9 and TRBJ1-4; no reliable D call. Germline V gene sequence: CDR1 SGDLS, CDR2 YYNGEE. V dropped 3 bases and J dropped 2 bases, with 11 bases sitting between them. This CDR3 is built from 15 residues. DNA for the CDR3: TGTGCCAGCAGCGCCGGTGGAGCCACTAATGAAAAACTGTTTTTT. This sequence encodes CASSAGGATNEKLFF.

CDR3 sequence (DNA): TGTGCCAGCAGCTCTCTCGACTCGAACACCGGGGAGCTGTTTTTT. This gives the protein CASSSLDSNTGELFF. This chain joins TRBV6-6 and TRBJ2-2; no reliable D call. V lost 6 bases and J lost 0, with 11 bases in between. CDR3 length equals 15 residues. From germline, CDR1 is MNHNY and CDR2 SVGAGI (reference sequence).

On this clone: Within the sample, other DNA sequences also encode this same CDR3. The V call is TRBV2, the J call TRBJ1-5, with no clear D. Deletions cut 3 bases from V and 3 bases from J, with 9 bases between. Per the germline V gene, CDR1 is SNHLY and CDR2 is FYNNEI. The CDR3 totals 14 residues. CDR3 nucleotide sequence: TGTGCCAGCAGTGACAGGAGAACCAATCAGCCCCAGCATTTT. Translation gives CASSDRRTNQPQHF.

The CDR3 protein is CASSRLANDEQYF. CDR3 DNA: TGTGCCAGCAGCCGACTAGCGAACGACGAGCAGTACTTC. The chain links TRBV12-3 or TRBV12-4 to TRBJ2-7; 8 nucleotides match TRBD2. This CDR3 has 13 amino acids. Unmatched junction bases numbered 6, after V lost 6 bases and J lost 5 bases.

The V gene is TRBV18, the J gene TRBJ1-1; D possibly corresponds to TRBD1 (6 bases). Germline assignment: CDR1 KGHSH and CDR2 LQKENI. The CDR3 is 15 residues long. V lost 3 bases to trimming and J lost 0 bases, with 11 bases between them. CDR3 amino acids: CASSPSGHLNTEAFF. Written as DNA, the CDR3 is TGTGCCAGCTCACCGTCGGGACACTTGAACACTGAAGCTTTCTTT.

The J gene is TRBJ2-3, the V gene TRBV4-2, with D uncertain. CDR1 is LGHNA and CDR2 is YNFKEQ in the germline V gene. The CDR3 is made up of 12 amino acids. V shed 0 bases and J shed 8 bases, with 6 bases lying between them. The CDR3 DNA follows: TGTGCCAGCAGCCAAGAGCACGGTACGCAGTATTTT. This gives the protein CASSQEHGTQYF.